Listed below are T cell receptor beta chains from one sample, sequenced in a study of blood T cell repertoires in COVID-19. Clones were sequenced by immunoSEQ multiplex PCR, and TCRdb holds only the in-frame ones, with some missing. The sample records about 200,000 clones, roughly four fifths being singletons. The sequenced sample consisted of PBMCs or T cells enriched from blood (not recorded which). These receptors all come from a woman in her fifties or sixties who had been exposed to COVID-19. Each CDR3 is given with its conserved first and last residue. The D gene is left open where the match is weak. Clone size, where shown, is once, few, many, or a class for clones that have expanded.

j_call: TRBJ2-5; clone_size: NA; v_call: TRBV25-1; d_call: TRBD2; cdr3_aa: CASSEPGAGAEETQYF; cdr3_nt: TGTGCCAGCAGTGAGCCAGGAGCGGGGGCCGAAGAGACCCAGTACTTC
j_call: TRBJ2-3; clone_size: NA; v_call: TRBV7-2; d_call: NA; cdr3_aa: CASSPISGSSTDTQYF; cdr3_nt: TGTGCCAGCAGCCCTATCAGCGGCTCTAGCACAGATACGCAGTATTTT
j_call: TRBJ1-1; clone_size: NA; v_call: TRBV28; d_call: TRBD1; cdr3_aa: CASSRDRGKTEAFF; cdr3_nt: TGTGCCAGCTCCCGGGACAGGGGCAAAACTGAAGCTTTCTTT
j_call: TRBJ1-5; clone_size: NA; v_call: TRBV3-1/TRBV3-2; d_call: TRBD1; cdr3_aa: CASSQVAGGNQPQHF; cdr3_nt: TGTGCCAGCAGCCAAGTTGCAGGGGGTAATCAGCCCCAGCATTTT
j_call: TRBJ1-1; clone_size: NA; v_call: TRBV3-1/TRBV3-2; d_call: NA; cdr3_aa: CASSQRGGEAFF; cdr3_nt: TGTGCCAGCAGCCAGAGGGGAGGCGAAGCTTTCTTT
j_call: TRBJ1-2; clone_size: few; v_call: TRBV28; d_call: TRBD1; cdr3_aa: CASSSEGGGGAVFGYTF; cdr3_nt: TGTGCCAGCAGTTCGGAGGGTGGAGGGGGCGCTGTTTTTGGCTACACCTTC
j_call: TRBJ1-6; clone_size: many; v_call: TRBV15; d_call: NA; cdr3_aa: CATSRSPLQGTANSPLHF; cdr3_nt: TGTGCCACCAGCAGATCGCCCCTCCAGGGTACCGCAAATTCACCCCTCCACTTT
j_call: TRBJ1-5; clone_size: NA; v_call: TRBV19; d_call: NA; cdr3_aa: CASSTDGQFSNQPQHF; cdr3_nt: TGTGCCAGTAGTACCGACGGACAGTTTAGCAATCAGCCCCAGCATTTT
j_call: TRBJ2-5; clone_size: NA; v_call: TRBV27; d_call: TRBD2; cdr3_aa: CASSSSGGRAETQYF; cdr3_nt: TGTGCCAGCAGTTCTAGCGGGGGGCGAGCAGAGACCCAGTACTTC
j_call: TRBJ2-1; clone_size: NA; v_call: TRBV7-2; d_call: NA; cdr3_aa: CASSSHRATYNEQFF; cdr3_nt: TGTGCCAGCAGCTCTCACAGGGCTACCTACAATGAGCAGTTCTTC
j_call: TRBJ1-5; clone_size: few; v_call: TRBV6-1; d_call: NA; cdr3_aa: CASSEAAPQSYSNQPQHF; cdr3_nt: TGTGCCAGCAGTGAAGCTGCCCCACAGAGCTATAGCAATCAGCCCCAGCATTTT
j_call: TRBJ2-3; clone_size: NA; v_call: TRBV11-2; d_call: NA; cdr3_aa: CASSSTGLGTDTQYF; cdr3_nt: TGTGCCAGCAGCTCGACGGGACTCGGCACAGATACGCAGTATTTT
j_call: TRBJ2-1; clone_size: NA; v_call: TRBV5-1; d_call: NA; cdr3_aa: CASSLGSYPNEQFF; cdr3_nt: TGCGCCAGCAGCTTGGGTTCCTATCCCAATGAGCAGTTCTTC
j_call: TRBJ2-3; clone_size: NA; v_call: TRBV3-1/TRBV3-2; d_call: NA; cdr3_aa: CASSSKGIAREDTQYF; cdr3_nt: TGTGCCAGCAGCTCAAAGGGGATAGCGCGGGAAGATACGCAGTATTTT
j_call: TRBJ1-1; clone_size: NA; v_call: TRBV6-5; d_call: NA; cdr3_aa: CASSYAENTEAFF; cdr3_nt: TGTGCCAGCAGTTACGCGGAGAACACTGAAGCTTTCTTT
j_call: TRBJ1-5; clone_size: NA; v_call: TRBV15; d_call: NA; cdr3_aa: CATSTGPRDQPQHF; cdr3_nt: TGTGCCACCAGCACAGGGCCCCGGGATCAGCCCCAGCATTTT
j_call: TRBJ2-3; clone_size: NA; v_call: TRBV5-6; d_call: TRBD1; cdr3_aa: CASSFWGQGFADTQYF; cdr3_nt: TGTGCCAGCAGCTTCTGGGGACAGGGGTTTGCAGATACGCAGTATTTT
j_call: TRBJ1-2; clone_size: few; v_call: TRBV5-6; d_call: NA; cdr3_aa: CASSHRTSHTF; cdr3_nt: TGTGCCAGCAGTCACCGGACAAGCCACACCTTC
j_call: TRBJ2-3; clone_size: NA; v_call: TRBV2; d_call: NA; cdr3_aa: CASSEGDIQDTQYF; cdr3_nt: TGTGCCAGCAGTGAAGGGGACATACAAGATACGCAGTATTTT
j_call: TRBJ1-2; clone_size: NA; v_call: TRBV10-2; d_call: TRBD1; cdr3_aa: CASTPISQGLGYTF; cdr3_nt: TGCGCCAGCACCCCGATATCACAGGGGCTTGGCTACACCTTC
j_call: TRBJ1-1; clone_size: NA; v_call: TRBV9; d_call: NA; cdr3_aa: CASSLSGGYTEAFF; cdr3_nt: TGTGCCAGCAGCTTATCCGGGGGATACACTGAAGCTTTCTTT
j_call: TRBJ1-2; clone_size: NA; v_call: TRBV30; d_call: TRBD1; cdr3_aa: CAWRPQGVIWNGYTF; cdr3_nt: TGTGCCTGGAGGCCCCAGGGGGTAATCTGGAATGGCTACACCTTC
j_call: TRBJ1-2; clone_size: NA; v_call: TRBV19; d_call: TRBD1; cdr3_aa: CASSARPPTGVRDGYTF; cdr3_nt: TGTGCCAGTAGTGCCCGCCCCCCGACAGGGGTCCGGGATGGCTACACCTTC
j_call: TRBJ1-3; clone_size: once; v_call: TRBV5-1; d_call: NA; cdr3_aa: CASSFGEGNTIYF; cdr3_nt: TGCGCCAGCAGCTTCGGGGAGGGAAACACCATATATTTT
j_call: TRBJ1-1; clone_size: NA; v_call: TRBV5-1; d_call: NA; cdr3_aa: CASSLGQASNTEAFF; cdr3_nt: TGCGCCAGCAGCTTGGGGCAGGCCTCGAACACTGAAGCTTTCTTT
j_call: TRBJ1-2; clone_size: NA; v_call: TRBV7-2; d_call: NA; cdr3_aa: CASSLVAGTLGYTF; cdr3_nt: TGTGCCAGCAGCTTAGTTGCAGGCACCTTGGGCTACACCTTC
j_call: TRBJ2-5; clone_size: once; v_call: TRBV5-1; d_call: TRBD2; cdr3_aa: CASSFVGGARETQYF; cdr3_nt: TGCGCCAGCAGCTTCGTCGGGGGGGCCAGGGAGACCCAGTACTTC
j_call: TRBJ1-3; clone_size: NA; v_call: TRBV5-4; d_call: NA; cdr3_aa: CASSLGRGSRNTIYF; cdr3_nt: TGTGCCAGCAGCTTGGGGAGGGGTTCGAGAAACACCATATATTTT
j_call: TRBJ2-7; clone_size: NA; v_call: TRBV2; d_call: TRBD1; cdr3_aa: CASSGTGGQYEQYF; cdr3_nt: TGTGCCAGCAGTGGCACAGGGGGCCAGTACGAGCAGTACTTC
j_call: TRBJ1-1; clone_size: NA; v_call: TRBV6-5; d_call: NA; cdr3_aa: CASSYTTGESEAFF; cdr3_nt: TGTGCCAGCAGTTACACTACAGGAGAGTCTGAAGCTTTCTTT
j_call: TRBJ2-5; clone_size: NA; v_call: TRBV24-1; d_call: TRBD2; cdr3_aa: CATSDRGLGRQETQYF; cdr3_nt: TGTGCCACCAGTGACCGGGGACTAGGGAGGCAAGAGACCCAGTACTTC
j_call: TRBJ1-1; clone_size: NA; v_call: TRBV5-1; d_call: NA; cdr3_aa: CASSLLLNTEAFF; cdr3_nt: TGCGCCAGCAGCTTACTTTTGAACACTGAAGCTTTCTTT
j_call: TRBJ2-5; clone_size: NA; v_call: TRBV9; d_call: NA; cdr3_aa: CASSVGTAYQETQYF; cdr3_nt: TGTGCCAGCAGCGTAGGGACAGCATATCAAGAGACCCAGTACTTC
j_call: TRBJ2-7; clone_size: NA; v_call: TRBV7-8; d_call: TRBD1; cdr3_aa: CASSLLNAGTGDEQYF; cdr3_nt: TGTGCCAGCAGCTTACTTAACGCCGGGACAGGGGACGAGCAGTACTTC
j_call: TRBJ2-1; clone_size: NA; v_call: TRBV6-2/TRBV6-3; d_call: NA; cdr3_aa: CASSSTGLTMKQFF; cdr3_nt: TGTGCCAGCAGTAGCACCGGACTAACAATGAAGCAGTTCTTC
j_call: TRBJ2-5; clone_size: NA; v_call: TRBV9; d_call: TRBD1; cdr3_aa: CSSSVRGLGETQYF; cdr3_nt: TGTTCCAGCAGCGTCAGGGGGCTGGGGGAGACCCAGTACTTC
j_call: TRBJ1-2; clone_size: NA; v_call: TRBV2; d_call: TRBD1; cdr3_aa: CASSGQANYGYTF; cdr3_nt: TGTGCCTCCTCCGGACAGGCTAACTATGGCTACACCTTC
j_call: TRBJ2-7; clone_size: NA; v_call: TRBV24-1; d_call: NA; cdr3_aa: CATKTAKNRSPYEQYF; cdr3_nt: TGTGCCACCAAGACCGCCAAAAATCGGAGCCCCTACGAGCAGTACTTC
j_call: TRBJ1-4; clone_size: NA; v_call: TRBV5-6; d_call: NA; cdr3_aa: CASSRGEEEEKLFF; cdr3_nt: TGTGCCAGCAGCCGAGGGGAGGAGGAAGAAAAACTGTTTTTT
j_call: TRBJ2-2; clone_size: NA; v_call: TRBV9; d_call: TRBD1; cdr3_aa: CASSVRQGDTGELFF; cdr3_nt: TGTGCCAGCAGCGTCCGACAGGGGGATACCGGGGAGCTGTTTTTT
j_call: TRBJ2-1; clone_size: NA; v_call: TRBV18; d_call: NA; cdr3_aa: CASSPQLQDNEQFF; cdr3_nt: TGTGCCAGCTCACCACAATTACAGGACAATGAGCAGTTCTTC
j_call: TRBJ1-1; clone_size: few; v_call: TRBV19; d_call: NA; cdr3_aa: CASSIRSGEAFF; cdr3_nt: TGTGCCAGTAGTATAAGGTCAGGGGAAGCTTTCTTT
j_call: TRBJ2-7; clone_size: NA; v_call: TRBV5-6; d_call: NA; cdr3_aa: CASGRRGPYEQYF; cdr3_nt: TGTGCCAGCGGCCGGCGGGGGCCCTACGAGCAGTACTTC
j_call: TRBJ1-5; clone_size: NA; v_call: TRBV3-1/TRBV3-2; d_call: NA; cdr3_aa: CASSQGVGNQPQHF; cdr3_nt: TGTGCCAGCAGCCAGGGAGTCGGCAATCAGCCCCAGCATTTT
j_call: TRBJ2-7; clone_size: NA; v_call: TRBV7-2; d_call: NA; cdr3_aa: CASGTPPYGEQYF; cdr3_nt: TGTGCCAGCGGGACACCTCCCTACGGCGAGCAGTACTTC
j_call: TRBJ2-3; clone_size: NA; v_call: TRBV24-1; d_call: TRBD2; cdr3_aa: CATSDLAGGGDTQYF; cdr3_nt: TGTGCCACCAGTGATTTGGCGGGGGGCGGGGATACGCAGTATTTT
j_call: TRBJ1-5; clone_size: NA; v_call: TRBV7-3; d_call: NA; cdr3_aa: CASSLTRDQPQHF; cdr3_nt: TGTGCCAGCAGCTTAACGCGGGATCAGCCCCAGCATTTT
j_call: TRBJ1-2; clone_size: NA; v_call: TRBV15; d_call: NA; cdr3_aa: CATSRVPGANYGYTF; cdr3_nt: TGTGCCACCAGCAGAGTGCCGGGGGCTAACTATGGCTACACCTTC
j_call: TRBJ1-5; clone_size: once; v_call: TRBV28; d_call: NA; cdr3_aa: CASSKGKGRSNQPQHF; cdr3_nt: TGTGCCAGCAGTAAGGGAAAGGGGAGGAGCAATCAGCCCCAGCATTTT
j_call: TRBJ2-2; clone_size: NA; v_call: TRBV15; d_call: TRBD2; cdr3_aa: CATRREGSGGEEGELFF; cdr3_nt: TGTGCCACCAGGAGAGAAGGGAGCGGGGGGGAAGAGGGGGAGCTGTTTTTT
j_call: TRBJ2-7; clone_size: NA; v_call: TRBV24-1; d_call: NA; cdr3_aa: CATSDRTAASYEQYF; cdr3_nt: TGTGCCACCAGTGACCGGACAGCGGCCTCCTACGAGCAGTACTTC
j_call: TRBJ1-1; clone_size: NA; v_call: TRBV19; d_call: TRBD1; cdr3_aa: CASMPDRVGWTEAFF; cdr3_nt: TGTGCCAGTATGCCCGACAGGGTTGGCTGGACTGAAGCTTTCTTT
j_call: TRBJ1-1; clone_size: NA; v_call: TRBV30; d_call: TRBD1; cdr3_aa: CASSGQGPTEAFF; cdr3_nt: TGTGCCTCTTCGGGACAGGGGCCTACTGAAGCTTTCTTT
j_call: TRBJ2-2; clone_size: NA; v_call: TRBV5-1; d_call: NA; cdr3_aa: CASSPVYTGELFF; cdr3_nt: TGCGCCAGCAGCCCCGTCTACACCGGGGAGCTGTTTTTT
j_call: TRBJ1-4; clone_size: NA; v_call: TRBV16; d_call: NA; cdr3_aa: CASSPYTGLPKLFF; cdr3_nt: TGTGCCAGCAGCCCTTATACGGGACTCCCGAAACTGTTTTTT
j_call: TRBJ2-5; clone_size: NA; v_call: TRBV5-1; d_call: NA; cdr3_aa: CASSLVPGRQGETQYF; cdr3_nt: TGCGCCAGCAGCTTGGTTCCGGGACGGCAGGGGGAGACCCAGTACTTC
j_call: TRBJ1-1; clone_size: NA; v_call: TRBV27; d_call: NA; cdr3_aa: CASRSGRVTEAFF; cdr3_nt: TGTGCCAGCAGGTCCGGGCGGGTCACTGAAGCTTTCTTT
j_call: TRBJ1-4; clone_size: NA; v_call: TRBV6-5; d_call: NA; cdr3_aa: CASSPLGRTNEKLFF; cdr3_nt: TGTGCCAGCAGTCCCCTGGGGCGCACTAATGAAAAACTGTTTTTT
j_call: TRBJ2-1; clone_size: once; v_call: TRBV14; d_call: TRBD1; cdr3_aa: CASREAGTGGSNEQFF; cdr3_nt: TGTGCCAGCAGAGAGGCCGGGACAGGGGGGAGCAATGAGCAGTTCTTC